Given below is one T cell receptor (beta chain) in context. The data were obtained in a study of blood T cell repertoires in COVID-19. At the level of the study: Donors in the United States, Italy and Spain gave samples during acute or convalescent COVID-19. T cells, B-cell-depleted T cells, or PBMCs provided the cDNA or gDNA that served as material.

Only in-frame clones appear in the TCRdb table, and some are missing; sequencing was by immunoSEQ multiplex PCR. The sample contains roughly 350,000 clones, more than 75% of which appear only once. The sequenced material came from peripheral blood. The TCR comes from a woman younger than 45 with COVID-19, enrolled during active disease.

CDR3 region: CASSLVDRDSPLHF. The DNA for the CDR3 is TGCGCCAGCAGCTTGGTGGACAGGGATTCACCCCTCCACTTT. The gene calls are TRBV5-1 and TRBJ1-6; TRBD1 matches 8 bases. This CDR3 spans 14 amino acids. Germline CDR1 is SGHRS and CDR2 is YFSETQ. Trimming removed 0 bases from V and 8 bases from J; junction bases left unmatched: 1.